The entry that follows covers one T cell receptor beta chain sequence. Under the authors' procedure: Reference gene primer amplification in the assay estimated nucleated cell counts. Sequencing was performed with immunoSEQ multiplex PCR; in TCRdb, only in-frame clones are kept and a portion is missing. V and J calls and clone size follow that table, whereas D and trimming were derived from the DNA. The sample holds 150,000 to 200,000 clones, about 76% seen once. Seattle participants joined during active infection and were tracked over time. CDR1 KGHSH and CDR2 LQKENI come from the germline V gene. The V segment lost 2 bases and the J segment 2 bases; nucleotides outside the gene matches: 2. The CDR3 is 14 residues long. The record originates from a study of blood T cell repertoires in COVID-19. Study context: Samples representing acute and convalescent COVID-19 were sourced from the United States, Italy and Spain. Sources were T cells, B-cell-depleted T cells, or PBMCs; the material itself was cDNA or gDNA.

This TCR came from a woman aged 40 to 50 with COVID-19, enrolled during active disease. This rearrangement joins TRBV18 to TRBJ1-2; 7 nucleotides match TRBD1. Sequencing was done on a sample of peripheral blood. The CDR3 region has the DNA TGTGCCAGCTCACCAGGGACAGAGAACTATGGCTACACCTTC. Translation gives CASSPGTENYGYTF.